This T cell receptor (beta chain) was profiled in a study of shared clonotypes between healthy human individuals. Turning to the study itself: Plates per donor: three CD4 naive, three CD4 memory, two CD8 naive, one CD8 memory.

A note on this clone: Its antigen is as yet unknown.

Method: immunoSEQ multiplex PCR; TCRdb's copy keeps in-frame clones and lacks some. This sample has around 2.3 million clones, with around 95% found just once. This CDR3 is built from 15 residues. Trimming removed 0 bases from V and 0 bases from J, with 9 bases in between. Germline lookup yields CDR1 SGDLS and CDR2 YYNGEE. Overall study results and limits: The study drew on few donors, limiting represented genetic and exposure-history diversity.

Sequenced input: naive CD4+ T cells sorted from blood. As for subset: CD45RA+ positively selected. The chain uses TRBV9 and TRBJ1-1; D unresolved. This receptor was taken from a man younger than 35 in good health. CDR3 bases: TGTGCCAGCAGCGTAGTCGGCGGAATGAACACTGAAGCTTTCTTT. This encodes CASSVVGGMNTEAFF.